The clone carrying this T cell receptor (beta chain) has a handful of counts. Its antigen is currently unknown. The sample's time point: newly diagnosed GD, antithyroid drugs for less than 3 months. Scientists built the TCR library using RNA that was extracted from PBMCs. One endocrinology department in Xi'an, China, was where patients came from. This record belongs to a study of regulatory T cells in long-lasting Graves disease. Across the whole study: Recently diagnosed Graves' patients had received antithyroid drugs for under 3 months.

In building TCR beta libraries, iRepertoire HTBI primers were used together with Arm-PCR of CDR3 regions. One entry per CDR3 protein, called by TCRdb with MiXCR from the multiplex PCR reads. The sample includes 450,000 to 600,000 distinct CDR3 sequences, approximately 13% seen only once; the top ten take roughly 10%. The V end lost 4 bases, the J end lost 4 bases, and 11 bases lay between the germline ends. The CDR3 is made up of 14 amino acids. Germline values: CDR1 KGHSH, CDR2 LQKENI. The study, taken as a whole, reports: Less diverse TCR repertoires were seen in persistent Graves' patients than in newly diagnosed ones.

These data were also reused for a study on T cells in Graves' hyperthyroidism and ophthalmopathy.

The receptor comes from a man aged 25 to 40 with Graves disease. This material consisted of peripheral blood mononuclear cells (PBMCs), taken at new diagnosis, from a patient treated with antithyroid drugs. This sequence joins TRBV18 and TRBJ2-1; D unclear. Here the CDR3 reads CASSQASIYNEQFF. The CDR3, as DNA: TGTGCCAGCTCACAGGCCAGTATTTACAATGAGCAGTTCTTC. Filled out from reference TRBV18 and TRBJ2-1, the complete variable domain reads NAGVMQNPRHLVRRRGQEARLRCSPMKGHSHVYWYRQLPEEGLKFMVYLQKENIIDESGMPKERFSAEFPKEGPSILRIQQVVRGDSAAYFCASSQASIYNEQFFGPGTRLTVL.